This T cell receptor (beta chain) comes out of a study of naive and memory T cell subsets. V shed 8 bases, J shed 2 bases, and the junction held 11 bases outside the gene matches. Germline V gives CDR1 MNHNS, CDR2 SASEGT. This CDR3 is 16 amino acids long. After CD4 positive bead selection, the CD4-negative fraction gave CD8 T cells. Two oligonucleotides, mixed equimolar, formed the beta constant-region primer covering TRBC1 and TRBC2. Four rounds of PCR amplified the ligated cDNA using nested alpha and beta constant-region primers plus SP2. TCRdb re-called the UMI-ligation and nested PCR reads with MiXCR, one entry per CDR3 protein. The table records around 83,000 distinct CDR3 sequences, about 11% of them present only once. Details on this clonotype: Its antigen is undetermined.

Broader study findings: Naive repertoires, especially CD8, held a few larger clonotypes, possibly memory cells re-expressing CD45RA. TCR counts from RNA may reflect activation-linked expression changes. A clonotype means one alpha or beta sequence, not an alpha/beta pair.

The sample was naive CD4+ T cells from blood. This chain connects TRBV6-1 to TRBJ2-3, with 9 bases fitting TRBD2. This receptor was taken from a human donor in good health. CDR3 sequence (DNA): TGTGCCAGCCGAAACCTCATAGCGGGGGACACAGATACGCAGTATTTT. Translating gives CASRNLIAGDTDTQYF.